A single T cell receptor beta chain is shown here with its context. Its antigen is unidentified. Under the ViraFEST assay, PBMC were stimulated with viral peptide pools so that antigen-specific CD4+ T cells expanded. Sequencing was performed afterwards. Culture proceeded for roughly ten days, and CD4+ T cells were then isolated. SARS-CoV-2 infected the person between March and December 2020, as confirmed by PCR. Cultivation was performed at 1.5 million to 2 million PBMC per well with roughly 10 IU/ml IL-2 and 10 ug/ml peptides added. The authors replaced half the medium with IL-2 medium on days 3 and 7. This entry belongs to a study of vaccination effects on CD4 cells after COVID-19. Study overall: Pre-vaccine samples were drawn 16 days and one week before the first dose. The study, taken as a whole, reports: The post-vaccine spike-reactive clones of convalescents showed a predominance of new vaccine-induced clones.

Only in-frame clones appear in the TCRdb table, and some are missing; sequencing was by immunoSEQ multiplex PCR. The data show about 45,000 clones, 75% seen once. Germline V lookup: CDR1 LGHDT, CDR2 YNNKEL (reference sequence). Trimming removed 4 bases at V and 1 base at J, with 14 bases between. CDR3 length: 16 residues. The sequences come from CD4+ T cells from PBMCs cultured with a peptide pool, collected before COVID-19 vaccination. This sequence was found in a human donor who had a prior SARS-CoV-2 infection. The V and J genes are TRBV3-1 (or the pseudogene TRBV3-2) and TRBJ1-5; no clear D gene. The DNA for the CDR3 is TGTGCCAGCAGCCCAGCGGCAGGCCGGAGCAATCAGCCCCAGCATTTT. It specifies CASSPAAGRSNQPQHF.